This TCR beta chain derives from a study of T cell responses to AZD1222 COVID-19 vaccine. Study results and caveats: Spike-wide vaccine-associated CD4 TCRs dominated at 160-218 and 743-854. Two AZD1222 doses significantly raised spike-specific TCR breadth and depth over controls.

Germline V gene lookup returns CDR1 MNHEY and CDR2 SVGAGI. This CDR3 spans 13 amino acids. V was trimmed by 2 bases and J by 6 bases, leaving 8 bases between them. Profiled with immunoSEQ multiplex PCR; TCRdb holds only in-frame clones, not every one. Of under 150,000 clones listed, roughly 91% are singletons. Regarding this clone: Antigen: not known. The same CDR3 also results from other DNA sequences found in this sample.

The source was peripheral blood, collected on day 0 of AZD1222 vaccination. This receptor was identified in an adult in good health. The chain links TRBV6-5 to TRBJ2-1; D may match TRBD1 or TRBD2 (5 bases each). The CDR3 here is CASSYPGANEQFF. The CDR3 DNA is TGTGCCAGCAGTTACCCCGGGGCCAATGAGCAGTTCTTC.